This T cell receptor beta chain is from a study of shared clonotypes between healthy human individuals. General study results and limits: Only a few donors were included, so the genetic and exposure-history diversity represented was limited.

To note about this clone: The antigen remains undetermined.

As defined, naive CD8 cells were CD45RO-negative and positively selected for CCR7, with terminally differentiated effector memory CD45RA+ cells excluded. The assay was immunoSEQ multiplex PCR, and TCRdb's table has in-frame clones only and misses some. This table has hundreds of thousands of clones, around 90% appearing once. CDR1 is SGDLS, CDR2 YYNGEE, per germline. With 4 bases removed from V and 5 bases from J, the gap between germline ends came to 13 bases. This CDR3 is 14 amino acids long. The chain carries TRBV9 and TRBJ2-1; D is perhaps TRBD2 (6 bases). The receptor was isolated from a man between 25 and 39 years old in good health. Sample: naive CD8+ T cells sorted from blood. This CDR3 reads CASSPGESHNEQFF. The DNA for the CDR3 is TGTGCCAGCAGCCCGGGGGAGAGCCACAATGAGCAGTTCTTC.